The T cell receptor (beta chain) described here comes from a study of beta chain features in type 1 diabetes. As for the study in general: Sorted cells examined across all samples numbered around 100 million.

The germline V gene has CDR1 SNHLY and CDR2 FYNNEI. V shed 4 bases, J shed 7 bases, and the junction held 4 bases outside the gene matches. This CDR3 comprises 13 residues. This clone was seen ten or more times. What it binds is not known. General study points: Moderately but significantly shorter TCRB CDR3s were found in Type 1 diabetes patients in all four CD4+ subsets.

The isolated RNA, all of it, was reverse transcribed, so expressed TCRB transcripts were what got sequenced. TCRdb's table, derived via immunoSEQ multiplex PCR, lists solely in-frame clones and lacks some. The table shows hundreds of thousands of clones, with around 15% occurring only once. The chain uses TRBV2 and TRBJ2-4; TRBD1 agrees at 7 bases. This sequence originates from a man aged 18 to 29 with type 1 diabetes. The source material was naive CD4+ T cells from blood. The CDR3 DNA follows: TGTGCCAGCAGTGGAGGGGGCAGGAACATTCAGTACTTC. Protein product: CASSGGGRNIQYF.